This TCR beta chain was captured in a study of T-cell memory formation after mild COVID-19. Whole-study findings and limits: Contracting CD4+ clones were located mainly in CM and EM, and CD8+ clones in EMRA.

This clonotype was detected a few times. The antigen remains unidentified. TCRdb re-analysed the 5' RACE reads in MiXCR, keeping a single row per CDR3 protein. The table records roughly 250,000 distinct CDR3 sequences, 16% of them present only once. The CDR3 is 13 residues long. The germline V gene encodes CDR1 DFQATT and CDR2 SNEGSKA (reference sequence). Trimming shortened V by 6 bases and J by 3 bases, and 14 bases separated the two germline ends. The chain joins TRBV20-1 to TRBJ1-2; D is ambiguous. This clonotype was sampled from a man aged 18 to 29 who had mild COVID-19 (a few samples of this study predate the infection). Cell type and time point are not known. Sequenced sample: PBMCs or a T cell subset sorted from them (not recorded which). The CDR3, as DNA: TGCAGTGCGCCCAGGCGGGAGGACTATGGCTACACCTTC. Its protein product is CSAPRREDYGYTF.